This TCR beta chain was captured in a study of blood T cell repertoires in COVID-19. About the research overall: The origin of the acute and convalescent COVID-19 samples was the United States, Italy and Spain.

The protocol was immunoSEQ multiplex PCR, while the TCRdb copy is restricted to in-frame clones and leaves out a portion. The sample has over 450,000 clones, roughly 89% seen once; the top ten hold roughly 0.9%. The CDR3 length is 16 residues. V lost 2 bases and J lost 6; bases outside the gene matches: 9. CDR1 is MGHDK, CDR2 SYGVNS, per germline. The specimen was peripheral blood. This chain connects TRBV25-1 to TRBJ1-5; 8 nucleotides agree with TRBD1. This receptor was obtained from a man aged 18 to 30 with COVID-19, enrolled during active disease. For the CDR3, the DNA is TGTGCCAGCAGTGAAGCCGCCAGGGGGCTGCTTCAGCCCCAGCATTTT. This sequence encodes CASSEAARGLLQPQHF.